This TCR beta chain comes out of a study of T cells in Graves' hyperthyroidism and ophthalmopathy. The investigators amplified TCR beta CDR3 regions from RNA transcripts. The HTBI primer set served for first-round RT-PCR of the TCR CDR3. TCRdb analysed the multiplex PCR reads with MiXCR anew, one entry per CDR3 protein. The profile shows 490,000 or so distinct CDR3 sequences, 20% to 25% of them singletons. The specimen was blood. The sequence was obtained from a woman aged 70-85 years with Graves' ophthalmopathy.

CDR3 sequence reads: CASSYGAGSNYGYTF. CDR3 nucleotides: TGTGCCAGCAGTTACGGGGCGGGCAGTAACTATGGCTACACCTTC. The J gene is TRBJ1-2, the V gene TRBV6-9; D might be TRBD1 (5 bases). Per the germline V gene, CDR1 is MNHGY and CDR2 is SVAAGI. The germline V and J ends were trimmed by 3 bases and 1 base, with 12 bases remaining between them. This CDR3 is 15 amino acids long.